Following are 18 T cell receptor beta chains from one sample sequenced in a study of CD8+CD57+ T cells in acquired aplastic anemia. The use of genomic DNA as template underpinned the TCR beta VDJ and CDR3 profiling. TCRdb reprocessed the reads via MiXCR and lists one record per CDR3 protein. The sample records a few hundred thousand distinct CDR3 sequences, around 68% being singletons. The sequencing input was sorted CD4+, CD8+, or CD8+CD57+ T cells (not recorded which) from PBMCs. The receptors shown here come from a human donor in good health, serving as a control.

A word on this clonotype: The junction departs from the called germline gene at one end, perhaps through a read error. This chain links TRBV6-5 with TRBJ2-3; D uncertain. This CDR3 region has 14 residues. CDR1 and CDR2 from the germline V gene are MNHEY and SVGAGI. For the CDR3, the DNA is TGCCCCGGCAATTTGAGAGGAAGGGATAAGACGCAGTATTTT. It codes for CPGNLRGRDKTQYF.

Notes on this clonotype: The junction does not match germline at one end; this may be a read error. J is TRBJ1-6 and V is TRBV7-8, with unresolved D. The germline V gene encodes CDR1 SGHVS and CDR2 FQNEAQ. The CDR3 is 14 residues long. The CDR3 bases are TGTGCCAGTAGCTTAGAACAGTGGAGCTATCACCCCCACTTT. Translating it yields CASSLEQWSYHPHF.

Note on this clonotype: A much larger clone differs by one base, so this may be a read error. CDR3 DNA: TGTGCCAGCAGTTACGCCGAAGATAGGACAGATACGCGGTATTTT. It codes for CASSYAEDRTDTRYF. This sequence joins TRBV6-5 and TRBJ2-3; possibly TRBD1 for D (6 bases). This CDR3 is 15 amino acids long. Per the germline V gene, CDR1 is MNHEY and CDR2 is SVGAGI.

In DNA form, the CDR3 reads TGTGCCAGCAGCTTCGACAAGCGGAACACTGAAGCTTTCTTT. Its translation is CASSFDKRNTEAFF. The chain uses TRBV5-6 and TRBJ1-1; D ambiguous. Germline-derived CDR1 and CDR2 are SGHDT and YYEEEE. The V and J ends lost 2 bases and 1 base respectively, with 9 bases between them. The CDR3 is 14 amino acids.

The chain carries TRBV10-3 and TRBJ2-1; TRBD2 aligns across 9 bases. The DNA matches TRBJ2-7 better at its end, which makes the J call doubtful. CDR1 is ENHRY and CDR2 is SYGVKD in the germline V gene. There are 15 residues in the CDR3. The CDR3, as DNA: TGTGCCAGCAGCGTGACTAGCGGTGCCCACAATGAGCAGTACTTC. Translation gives CASSVTSGAHNEQYF.

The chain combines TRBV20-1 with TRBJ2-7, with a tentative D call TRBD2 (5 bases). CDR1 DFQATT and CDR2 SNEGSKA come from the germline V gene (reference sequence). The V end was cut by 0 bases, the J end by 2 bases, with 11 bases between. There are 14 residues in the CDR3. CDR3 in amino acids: CSARDLDGAYEQYF. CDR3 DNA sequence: TGCAGTGCTAGAGATTTGGACGGGGCCTACGAGCAGTACTTC.

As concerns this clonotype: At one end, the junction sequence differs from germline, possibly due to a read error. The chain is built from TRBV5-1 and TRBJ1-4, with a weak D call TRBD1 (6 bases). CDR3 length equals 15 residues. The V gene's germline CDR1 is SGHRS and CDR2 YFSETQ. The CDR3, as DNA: TGCGCCAGCAGCGCCAGGACAGCAACTAATGAAAAACTGTCTTTT. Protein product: CASSARTATNEKLSF.

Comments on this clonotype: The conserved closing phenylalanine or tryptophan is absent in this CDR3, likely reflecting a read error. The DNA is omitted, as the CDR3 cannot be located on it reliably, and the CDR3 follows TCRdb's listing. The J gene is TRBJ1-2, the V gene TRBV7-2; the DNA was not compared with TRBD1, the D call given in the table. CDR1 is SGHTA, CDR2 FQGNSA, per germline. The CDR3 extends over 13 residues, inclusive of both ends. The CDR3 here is CASSFQGAQIGSS.

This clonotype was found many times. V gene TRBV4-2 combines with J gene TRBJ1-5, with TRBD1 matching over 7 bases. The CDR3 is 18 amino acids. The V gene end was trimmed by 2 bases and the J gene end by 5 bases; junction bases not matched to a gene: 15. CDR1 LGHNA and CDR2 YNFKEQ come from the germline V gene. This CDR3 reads CASSQKRQGGFMYQPQHF. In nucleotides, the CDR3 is TGTGCCAGCAGCCAAAAAAGACAGGGAGGATTTATGTATCAGCCCCAGCATTTT.

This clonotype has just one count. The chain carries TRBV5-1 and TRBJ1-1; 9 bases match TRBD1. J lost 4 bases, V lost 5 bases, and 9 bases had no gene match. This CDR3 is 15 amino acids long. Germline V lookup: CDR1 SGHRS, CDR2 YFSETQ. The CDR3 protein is CASSPGTGSGTEAFF. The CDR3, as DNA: TGCGCCAGCAGTCCCGGGACAGGGTCAGGCACTGAAGCTTTCTTT.

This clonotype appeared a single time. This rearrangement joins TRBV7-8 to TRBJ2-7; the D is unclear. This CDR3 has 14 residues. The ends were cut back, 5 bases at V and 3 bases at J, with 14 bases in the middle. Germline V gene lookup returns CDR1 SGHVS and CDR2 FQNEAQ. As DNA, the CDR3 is TGTGCCAGCAGCCTAGATTATGCTAACTACGAGCAGTACTTC. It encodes CASSLDYANYEQYF.

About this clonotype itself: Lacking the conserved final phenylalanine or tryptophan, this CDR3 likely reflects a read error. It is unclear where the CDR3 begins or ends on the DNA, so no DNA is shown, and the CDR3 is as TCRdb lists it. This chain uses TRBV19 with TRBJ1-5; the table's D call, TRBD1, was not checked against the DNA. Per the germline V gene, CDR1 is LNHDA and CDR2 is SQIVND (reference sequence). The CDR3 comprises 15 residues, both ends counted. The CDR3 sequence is CASSRTAGTNQYQGD.

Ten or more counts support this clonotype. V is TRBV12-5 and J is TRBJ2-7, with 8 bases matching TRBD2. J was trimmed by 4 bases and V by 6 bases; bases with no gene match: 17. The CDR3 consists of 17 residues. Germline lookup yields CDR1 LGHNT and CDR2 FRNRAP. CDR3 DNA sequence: TGTGCTAGTGGCCTCGGGAAGCGGGGGACATCCTTGTACGAGCAGTACTTC. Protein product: CASGLGKRGTSLYEQYF.

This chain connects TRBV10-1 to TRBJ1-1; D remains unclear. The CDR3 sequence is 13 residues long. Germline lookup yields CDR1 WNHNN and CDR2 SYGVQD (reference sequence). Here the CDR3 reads CCSSERSNTEAFF. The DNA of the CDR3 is TGCTGCAGCAGTGAACGATCGAACACTGAAGCTTTCTTT.

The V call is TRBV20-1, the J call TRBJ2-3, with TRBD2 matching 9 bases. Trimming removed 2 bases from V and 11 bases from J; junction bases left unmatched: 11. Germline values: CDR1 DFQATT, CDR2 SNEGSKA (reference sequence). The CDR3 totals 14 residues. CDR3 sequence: CSARRLAATNEQYF. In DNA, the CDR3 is TGCAGTGCTAGACGACTAGCGGCCACCAATGAGCAGTATTTT.

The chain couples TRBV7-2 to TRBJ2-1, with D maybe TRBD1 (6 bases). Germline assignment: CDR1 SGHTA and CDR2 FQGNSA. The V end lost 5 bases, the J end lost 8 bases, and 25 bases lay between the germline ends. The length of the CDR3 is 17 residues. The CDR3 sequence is CASSLQGAGQPQHEQFF. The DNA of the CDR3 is TGTGCCAGCAGCCTACAGGGAGCAGGTCAGCCCCAGCATGAGCAGTTCTTC.

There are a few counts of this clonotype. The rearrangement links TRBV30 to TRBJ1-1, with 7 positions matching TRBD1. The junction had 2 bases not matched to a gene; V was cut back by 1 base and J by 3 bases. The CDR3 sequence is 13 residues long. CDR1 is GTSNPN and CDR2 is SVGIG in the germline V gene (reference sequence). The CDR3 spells CAWSDRGDTEAFF. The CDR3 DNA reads TGTGCCTGGAGTGACAGGGGAGACACTGAAGCTTTCTTT.

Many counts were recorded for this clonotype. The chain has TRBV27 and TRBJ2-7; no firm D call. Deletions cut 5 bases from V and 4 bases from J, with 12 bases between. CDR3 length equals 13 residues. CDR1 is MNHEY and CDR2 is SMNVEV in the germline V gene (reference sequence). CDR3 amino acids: CASSLELGYEQYF. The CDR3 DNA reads TGTGCCAGCAGTCTGGAATTGGGATACGAGCAGTACTTC.